These 28 T cell receptor beta chains share one sample of origin, sequenced in a study of CD8+ T cells in alopecia areata. cDNA serving as the sequencing template came from extracted, reverse transcribed RNA. Sequencing used immunoSEQ multiplex PCR; TCRdb keeps in-frame clones, though not all of them. The sample was found to contain around 100,000 clones, and every one recurs. The sequenced material came from lesional skin. These receptors were collected from a C3H/HeJ mouse with alopecia areata. MHC haplotype: H2-k.

This clone showed up just a few times. Mouse germline and gene names are used. The CDR3 goes on 4 residues after the read ends, and that part is filled in from the germline J gene. The V and J genes are TRBV13-3 and TRBJ2-7; the match to TRBD1 covers 8 bases. Germline V gene sequence: CDR1 NNHDY, CDR2 SYVADS. The CDR3 sequence is 14 residues long. The CDR3 protein is CASSVDREGNEQYF. The CDR3 bases that were read are TGTGCCAGCAGTGTGGACAGGGAAGGGAAT.

Notes on this clone: Genes and germline are mouse. The CDR3 end lies 4 residues beyond the end of the read and is filled in from the germline J gene. This chain connects TRBV13-3 to TRBJ1-1, with TRBD1 matching 7 bases. This CDR3 is 14 amino acids long. CDR1 is NNHDY and CDR2 is SYVADS in the germline V gene. Incomplete CDR3 DNA: TGTGCCAGCAGTGATGCAGGAGGGGGCGCA. This translates into CASSDAGGGA. The entire CDR3 sequence reads CASSDAGGGAEVFF.

Details on this clone: Gene and germline names: mouse. The CDR3 end lies 4 residues beyond the end of the read and is filled in from the germline J gene. The genes are TRBV1 and TRBJ2-4; D is perhaps TRBD2 (7 bases). The V gene's germline CDR1 is NSQYPW and CDR2 LRSPGD (reference sequence). V lost 1 base and J 0 bases, leaving 11 bases between the germline ends. The CDR3 totals 16 residues. The part of the CDR3 DNA that was read is TGCACCTGCAGTGCAGGATGGGGGGCTAGTCAAAAC. Its translation is CTCSAGWGASQN. Given in full, the CDR3 is CTCSAGWGASQNTLYF.

On this clone itself: Gene names and germline match the mouse. Read sequence stops 4 residues before the CDR3 end, and the germline J gene provides the missing end. The chain combines TRBV13-3 with TRBJ2-4, with 8 bases aligning to TRBD1. CDR3 length: 15 amino acids. V shed 2 bases and J 0 bases; nucleotides not matched to a gene: 2. Germline lookup yields CDR1 NNHDY and CDR2 SYVADS. The covered CDR3 bases are TGTGCCAGCAGTGACGGACAGGGCAGTCAAAAC. As protein: CASSDGQGSQN. The entire CDR3 is CASSDGQGSQNTLYF.

This clone was recorded at least ten times. The listed genes are named as in mouse. The read ends 4 residues before the CDR3 terminus; that terminus is restored from the germline J gene. The genes are TRBV13-3 and TRBJ1-2; D perhaps matches TRBD1 (5 bases). Looked up from germline, CDR1 is NNHDY and CDR2 is SYVADS. Trimming took off 5 bases at V and 0 bases at J, with 14 bases between the two ends. CDR3 length equals 15 residues. The CDR3 loop reads CASSPQGPANSDYTF. CDR3 DNA (partial): TGTGCCAGCAGCCCGCAGGGCCCTGCAAACTCC.

Notes on this clone: Gene labels here are mouse ones. With the read ending 4 residues before the CDR3 end, the germline J gene is used to fill in that end. V usage is TRBV13-3 and J usage is TRBJ2-7, with 10 positions matching TRBD2. Germline loops: CDR1 NNHDY, CDR2 SYVADS. This CDR3 has 15 amino acids. CDR3 DNA (partial): TGTGCCAGCAGTGATGCAGCTGGGGGGGCGTAT. It codes for CASSDAAGGAY. The full CDR3 is CASSDAAGGAYEQYF.

This clone was counted a few times. TCRdb and the translated DNA give different amino acids at residue 10; the protein presented here is the one translated from the DNA. Gene names follow the mouse nomenclature. The read terminates 3 residues ahead of where the CDR3 ends, so the germline J gene completes it. V usage is TRBV19 and J usage is TRBJ1-3, with D perhaps TRBD1 (5 bases). The V and J ends lost 2 bases and 6 bases respectively, with 9 bases between them. The CDR3 loop spans 13 amino acids. Germline V gene lookup returns CDR1 FNHDT and CDR2 SITEND (reference sequence). The CDR3 DNA, read in part, is TGTGCCAGCAGTATGGCGGACACAAATACG. Translation gives CASSMADTNT. In full, the CDR3 reads CASSMADTNTLYF.

In regard to this clone: The listed genes are named as in mouse. The CDR3 end is not reached by the read, which stops 4 residues before it; the germline J gene fills it in. The rearrangement links TRBV17 to TRBJ2-7; 9 bases are a match to TRBD2. Germline V gene data show CDR1 as MNHDT and CDR2 as YYDKIL. Unmatched junction bases numbered 2, after V lost 2 bases and J lost 0 bases. The CDR3 extends over 15 amino acids. CDR3 region: CASSRMGGRSYEQYF. CDR3 bases read: TGTGCTAGCAGTAGAATGGGGGGGCGCTCCTAT. The full variable domain, rest sourced from reference TRBV17 and TRBJ2-7, is DTTVKQNPRYKLARVGKPVNLICSQTMNHDTMYWYQKKPNQAPKLLLFYYDKILNREADTFEKFQSSRPNNSFCSLYIGSAGLEYSAMYLCASSRMGGRSYEQYFGPGTRLTVL.

This clone was observed a handful of times. Mouse gene names and germline throughout. The CDR3 is cut off 4 residues early in the read; its end comes from the germline J gene. The J gene is TRBJ2-2, the V gene TRBV1; D is undetermined. The germline V and J ends were trimmed by 2 bases and 0 bases, with 4 bases remaining between them. This CDR3 is built from 14 residues. Looked up from germline, CDR1 is NSQYPW and CDR2 is LRSPGD (reference sequence). The part of the CDR3 DNA that was read is TGCACCTGCAGTGCACTTGCAAACACCGGG. It specifies CTCSALANTG. The CDR3 in full is CTCSALANTGQLYF.

Details on this clone: Mouse gene names and germline throughout. The CDR3 end lies 4 residues beyond the end of the read and is filled in from the germline J gene. The gene calls are TRBV14 and TRBJ2-2, with a possible D match to TRBD1 (6 bases). The V end lost 2 bases, the J end lost 2 bases, and 7 bases lay between the germline ends. From germline, CDR1 is SGHDT and CDR2 FRDEAV. This CDR3 has 14 residues. CDR3 DNA (partial): TGTGCCAGCAGTTTGAGGGGGAACACCGGG. It encodes CASSLRGNTG. The complete CDR3 reads CASSLRGNTGQLYF.

There are a few counts of this clone. Gene names follow the mouse nomenclature. The read ends 4 residues before the CDR3 terminus; that terminus is restored from the germline J gene. The V gene is TRBV29, the J gene TRBJ1-2, with TRBD1 as a possible D gene (5 bases). The germline CDR1 and CDR2 sequences are MSHET and SYDVDS. This CDR3 is 15 amino acids long. The V gene lost 6 bases and the J gene lost 0 bases, with 14 bases spanning the gap. The sequenced part of the CDR3 DNA is TGTGCTAGCAGCCTCGGACAAAATGCAAACTCC. This codes for CASSLGQNANS. The complete CDR3 reads CASSLGQNANSDYTF.

Ten or more counts support this clone. The gene names given are mouse names. The CDR3 end is not reached by the read, which stops 4 residues before it; the germline J gene fills it in. The chain carries TRBV13-3 and TRBJ2-1; tentative D call: TRBD2 (7 bases). The CDR3 covers 15 residues. V shed 3 bases and J shed 4 bases, with 14 bases lying between them. The V gene's germline CDR1 is NNHDY and CDR2 SYVADS. CDR3 DNA (partial): TGTGCCAGCAGTGGGCTGGGGGCCCTTTATGCT. It translates to CASSGLGALYA. The CDR3 in its entirety is CASSGLGALYAEQFF.

This clone was counted between two and nine times. Gene names and germline refer to mouse. The read terminates 4 residues ahead of where the CDR3 ends, so the germline J gene completes it. The chain has TRBV5 and TRBJ2-3; 7 bases fit TRBD2. Trimming at V came to 3 bases and at J to 0 bases, leaving 3 bases not matched to a gene. CDR3 length: 15 amino acids. The germline V gene has CDR1 LGHNA and CDR2 YNLKQL (reference sequence). CDR3 DNA (partial): TGTGCCAGCAGCCACTGGGGGACTAGTGCAGAA. Amino acids: CASSHWGTSAE. The entire CDR3 protein reads CASSHWGTSAETLYF.

Turning to this clone: Gene names are the mouse ones. The CDR3 end lies 4 residues beyond the end of the read and is filled in from the germline J gene. The gene calls are TRBV13-1 and TRBJ1-2; the D gene is possibly TRBD1 (6 bases). This CDR3 has 13 amino acids. The germline V gene encodes CDR1 NSHNY and CDR2 SYGAGN. CDR3 region: CASSDGGAHDYTF. The covered CDR3 bases are TGTGCCAGCAGTGATGGGGGGGCGCAC.

Concerning this clone itself: The genes and germline here are from mouse. From the germline J gene comes the end of the CDR3, since the read stops 4 residues before it. The V and J genes are TRBV1 and TRBJ2-5, with 11 nucleotides matching TRBD1. The CDR3 extends over 14 amino acids. Germline CDR1 NSQYPW, CDR2 LRSPGD (reference sequence). The CDR3 loop reads CTCSSGTGGDTQYF. The part of the CDR3 DNA that was read is TGCACCTGCAGCTCCGGGACAGGGGGAGAC. Filled out from reference TRBV1 and TRBJ2-5, the complete variable domain reads VTLLEQNPRWRLVPRGQAVNLRCILKNSQYPWMSWYQQDLQKQLQWLFTLRSPGDKEVKSLPGADYLATRVTDTELRLQVANMSQGRTLYCTCSSGTGGDTQYFGPGTRLLVL.

At least ten counts were recorded for this clone. Gene names follow the mouse nomenclature. The CDR3 extends 4 residues past the end of the read, so its final part is completed from the germline J gene. V and J are TRBV13-3 and TRBJ2-5; 10 positions agree with TRBD2. CDR1 is NNHDY, CDR2 SYVADS, per germline. This CDR3 has 13 residues. The CDR3 spells CASSWDWGDTQYF. The sequenced CDR3 bases are TGTGCCAGCAGTTGGGACTGGGGAGAC.

This clone was recorded at least ten times. Each gene name is a mouse one. The read ends 4 residues early relative to the CDR3; the germline J gene fills the gap. Other DNA sequences within the sample encode an identical CDR3. The J gene is TRBJ2-7, the V gene TRBV13-3; D possibly corresponds to TRBD1 (6 bases). This CDR3 is built from 14 residues. Germline V lookup: CDR1 NNHDY, CDR2 SYVADS. V gave up 4 bases and J gave up 0 bases, with 11 bases separating them. The CDR3 spells CASSPRGSSYEQYF. CDR3 DNA (partial): TGTGCCAGCAGTCCCAGGGGAAGCTCCTAT.

In the case of this clone: The gene names here belong to mouse. The CDR3 DNA, read in part, is TGTGCCAGCAGTGATACCGGGGGGACTGGGATTAACCAAGAC. Residues: CASSDTGGTGINQD. From start to end, the CDR3 is CASSDTGGTGINQDTQYF. This chain links TRBV13-3 with TRBJ2-5; 9 bases line up with TRBD2. The CDR3 end is not reached by the read, which stops 4 residues before it; the germline J gene fills it in. CDR3 length equals 18 residues. Germline CDR1 and CDR2: NNHDY and SYVADS. The J segment lost 0 bases and the V segment lost 1 base, leaving 9 bases of the junction unmatched.

This clone occurred a few times. All gene names here are mouse names. The read ends 4 residues shy of where the CDR3 ends; the end is completed using the germline J gene. The rearrangement links TRBV19 to TRBJ2-7; D possibly corresponds to TRBD2 (6 bases). V was pared by 5 bases and J by 0 bases, with 12 bases between. The CDR3 has 14 amino acids. CDR1 is FNHDT and CDR2 is SITEND in the germline V gene (reference sequence). The part of the CDR3 DNA that was read is TGTGCCAGCAGGCATCTGGGGAGCTCCTAT. This translates into CASRHLGSSY. The full CDR3 protein reads CASRHLGSSYEQYF.

With respect to this clone: Gene labels here are mouse ones. The read stops 4 residues short of the end of the CDR3; the missing end is completed from the germline J gene. The same CDR3 is also encoded by other DNA sequences in this sample. The V gene is TRBV1, the J gene TRBJ2-7; TRBD2 matches at 7 bases. Germline lookup yields CDR1 NSQYPW and CDR2 LRSPGD (reference sequence). The length of the CDR3 is 14 residues. Here the CDR3 reads CTCSAGGGGYEQYF. The CDR3 DNA, read in part, is TGCACCTGCAGTGCAGGGGGGGGAGGGTAT.

Turning to this clone: The germline and genes are mouse ones. The chain's CDR3 is CASSIKQNTGQLYF. CDR3 bases read: TGTGCCAGCAGTATAAAACAAAACACCGGG. The chain employs TRBV19 and TRBJ2-2, with D unresolved. The read stops 4 residues short of the end of the CDR3; the missing end is completed from the germline J gene. Germline CDR1 reads FNHDT; CDR2 reads SITEND (reference sequence). The ends were cut back, 1 base at V and 1 base at J, with 5 bases in the middle. This CDR3 contains 14 residues.

As regards this clone: The protein in this entry is translated from the DNA; at residue 12 it differs from the protein listed in TCRdb. The germline and genes are mouse ones. The sequenced part of the CDR3 DNA is TGTGCCAGCAGTGCCGCGACAGGGGAGAATTCGCCC. Its translation is CASSAATGENSP. The entire CDR3 reads CASSAATGENSPLYF. The chain is built from TRBV13-1 and TRBJ1-6; 8 bases map to TRBD1. The read ends 3 residues shy of where the CDR3 ends; the end is completed using the germline J gene. Being an ORF, TRBJ1-6 has a function that is uncertain. Trimming took 3 bases from V and 7 from J; bases not matched to a gene: 6. Germline CDR1 reads NSHNY; CDR2 reads SYGAGN. This CDR3 comprises 15 residues.

This clone has more than one count but fewer than ten. Gene labels here are mouse ones. The CDR3 goes on 4 residues after the read ends, and that part is filled in from the germline J gene. The chain has TRBV19 and TRBJ2-7; D perhaps matches TRBD2 (6 bases). The ends were cut back, 2 bases at V and 3 bases at J, with 9 bases in the middle. The CDR3 is 13 residues long. CDR1 FNHDT and CDR2 SITEND come from the germline V gene (reference sequence). CDR3 DNA, as far as it was read: TGTGCCAGCAGTATCCTGGGGTTCTAT. Its protein is CASSILGFY. The CDR3 reads in full as CASSILGFYEQYF.

This clone was picked up a small number of times. Genes here carry mouse names. Read coverage stops 4 residues before the CDR3 terminus; the germline J gene supplies the remainder. The chain joins TRBV13-1 to TRBJ1-1; D possibly corresponds to TRBD1 (6 bases). V was trimmed by 0 bases and J by 4 bases, leaving 10 bases between them. CDR1 and CDR2 (germline): NSHNY, SYGAGN. The CDR3 totals 14 residues. CDR3: CASSDVTGITEVFF. CDR3 DNA, as far as it was read: TGTGCCAGCAGTGATGTTACAGGGATCACA.

This clone occurred many times. Gene names denote mouse genes. The sequenced fragment ends 4 residues before the CDR3 boundary, so the rest is inferred from the germline J gene. The genes are TRBV13-3 and TRBJ1-4, with TRBD1 matching over 12 bases. Germline V gene lookup returns CDR1 NNHDY and CDR2 SYVADS. CDR3 length equals 17 residues. Incomplete CDR3 DNA: TGTGCCAGCAGTGATGCACGCGGGACAGGGGGCGGCGAA. This codes for CASSDARGTGGGE. The CDR3 reads in full as CASSDARGTGGGERLFF. Based on the CDR3 plus reference TRBV13-3 and TRBJ1-4, the full variable domain is EAAVTQSPRSKVAVTGGKVTLSCHQTNNHDYMYWYRQDTGHGLRLIHYSYVADSTEKGDIPDGYKASRPSQENFSLILELASLSQTAVYFCASSDARGTGGGERLFFGHGTKLSVL.

A remark on this clone: Gene names are the mouse ones. The CDR3 extends 4 residues past the end of the read, so its final part is completed from the germline J gene. V gene TRBV13-2 combines with J gene TRBJ1-4; TRBD1 is a possible D gene (5 bases). Germline assignment: CDR1 NNHNN and CDR2 SYGAGS (reference sequence). Trimming shortened V by 0 bases and J by 3 bases, and 9 bases separated the two germline ends. The CDR3 runs to 15 residues. The chain's CDR3 is CASGDAGGTNERLFF. Partial CDR3 DNA: TGTGCCAGCGGTGATGCTGGGGGGACCAACGAA.

For this clone: Gene names and germline match the mouse. The read gets to within 4 residues of the CDR3 end, and the germline J gene fills in the rest. The chain couples TRBV13-1 to TRBJ2-7, with a weak D call TRBD1 (5 bases). Germline V gene sequence: CDR1 NSHNY, CDR2 SYGAGN. This CDR3 comprises 12 residues. The sequenced CDR3 bases are TGTGCCAGCAGTGGCAGGGATGAT. It translates to CASSGRDD. The complete CDR3 protein is CASSGRDDEQYF.

Of note for this clone: Mouse names are used for the genes. The sequenced CDR3 bases are TGTGCCAGCAGTATATGGACTGGGGTTCACTAT. It translates to CASSIWTGVHY. The whole CDR3 reads CASSIWTGVHYEQYF. This chain connects TRBV19 to TRBJ2-7, with 9 positions matching TRBD2. The sequenced fragment ends 4 residues before the CDR3 boundary, so the rest is inferred from the germline J gene. CDR1 FNHDT and CDR2 SITEND come from the germline V gene (reference sequence). Trimming took 1 base from V and 3 from J; bases not matched to a gene: 5. The CDR3 is 15 residues long.